The entry below gives a single T cell receptor (beta chain) sequence along with its context. Its target is not known. This entry is derived from a study of cytomegalovirus exposure and HLA in healthy donors. The wider study: Prior work identified 120 million or so unique TCR beta sequences in about 179 million T cells.

General study findings and limits: The authors listed approximately 150 TCR beta chains as cytomegalovirus-associated. Across donors, most TCRs were seen rarely, yet some public ones were widespread.

Germline CDR1 SGHTA, CDR2 FQGNSA. This CDR3 region has 14 residues. Trimming removed 3 bases from V and 7 bases from J, with 16 bases in between. It was with 60 Vbeta and 13 Jbeta primers that the PCR ran. As handled by the study authors: In a later analysis, of approximately 81 million unique beta chains, roughly 11 million appeared in at least two donors. Method: immunoSEQ multiplex PCR; TCRdb's copy keeps in-frame clones and lacks some. The V and J calls and clone size come from that table; D and trimming were worked out from the DNA. The sample consists of over 150,000 clones, about four fifths of them appearing once.

The chain couples TRBV7-2 to TRBJ2-7; D call uncertain. Sequencing used PBMCs. The TCR originated in a male donor in good health and CMV-seropositive. The CDR3 here is CASSFGGYRKEQYF. The CDR3 DNA sequence: TGTGCCAGCAGCTTTGGCGGCTACCGGAAGGAGCAGTACTTC.